This TCR beta chain comes out of a study of technical replicates of blood from several donors (dated by TCRdb to 2017 to 2019). V ends up 11 bases short and J 2 bases short, with an unmatched junction base count of 10. The CDR3 goes from the cysteine to the phenylalanine over 15 residues. The DNA shown is the 45-base CDR3, in frame from base 1. The germline V gene (reference sequence) yields LNHDA for CDR1 and SQIVND for CDR2. The library relied on the immunoSEQ multiplex PCR assay. This immuneACCESS table, as held by TCRdb, lists in-frame sequences with V and J called but not all clones. Of the missing ones, under half trace to an unresolved V gene in checked studies; the others have no known cause. Counted in this sample were tens of thousands of clones; 85% to 95% of them appeared once. The ten largest clones capture over 0.2% of the sample. Details on this clone: Its target antigen remains unknown. Base qualities are not at hand, and no much larger clone is one base apart.

The chain is assembled from TRBV19 and TRBJ1-2; TRBD1 aligns with 11 central bases. This sequence was found in a human donor in good health. The sequencing input was T cells isolated from PBMCs. The CDR3 is CACGQGASLNYGYTF. The sequenced DNA is TGTGCCTGTGGACAGGGGGCGTCTTTAAACTATGGCTACACCTTC.